These 3 T cell receptor beta chains were sequenced from one sample in a study of PD-1 blockade in classical Hodgkin lymphoma. The repertoire was sequenced with immunoSEQ multiplex PCR; TCRdb's copy has only in-frame clones and lacks some. Among 80,000 to 100,000 clones, roughly 92% were seen once, and the ten largest hold roughly 3%. Each of the patients experienced relapse following autologous stem cell transplantation, and their brentuximab vedotin exposure differed. The sample was peripheral blood mononuclear cells (PBMCs), taken at baseline. The receptors here all came from a human donor with classical Hodgkin lymphoma.

This clone was observed a single time. This sequence joins TRBV6-1 and TRBJ2-1, with 11 bases aligning to TRBD2. The CDR3 consists of 14 residues. Germline values: CDR1 MNHNS, CDR2 SASEGT. V dropped 7 bases and J dropped 7; count of bases not matched to a gene: 6. The DNA for the CDR3 is TGTGCCAGCATGAGGCTAGCGGGAGGTAATGAGCAGTTCTTC. This sequence encodes CASMRLAGGNEQFF.

The V gene is TRBV2, the J gene TRBJ2-7; 9 bases map to TRBD1. With V trimmed by 5 bases and J by 1 base, 9 bases remained unmatched. Germline CDR1 reads SNHLY; CDR2 reads FYNNEI. The CDR3 runs 16 residues. The CDR3 DNA is TGTGCCAGCAGTTGGGACAGGGAAGGAATGTCCTACGAGCAGTACTTC. It translates to CASSWDREGMSYEQYF.

V gene TRBV2 combines with J gene TRBJ1-1; 7 bases are shared with TRBD1. V lost 6 bases to trimming and J lost 1 base; unmatched junction nucleotides: 8. CDR1 and CDR2 from the germline V gene are SNHLY and FYNNEI. The CDR3 loop spans 15 amino acids. Written as DNA, the CDR3 is TGTGCCAGCAGCCCCCCAGGGGGTAAGAACACTGAAGCTTTCTTT. Translation gives CASSPPGGKNTEAFF.